A selection of T cell receptor beta chains follows, all from one sample in a study of blood T cell repertoires in COVID-19. Assay: immunoSEQ multiplex PCR; the TCRdb copy retains only in-frame clones and omits some. The table includes roughly 250,000 clones, about 86% detected once. Sequences were obtained from peripheral blood. These receptors were obtained from a man aged 45-65 years with active or convalescent COVID-19. CDR3s include the opening cysteine and the closing phenylalanine or tryptophan. The D gene is left open where the match is weak. Clone size is not always given. Where it is, it says once, few, many or a class for expanded clones.

CDR3,DNA,size,length,V,D,J
CAWSGQGNTEAFF,TGTGCCTGGAGCGGACAGGGAAATACTGAAGCTTTCTTT,.,13,TRBV30,TRBD1,TRBJ1-1
CASSIPGQADYTF,TGTGCCAGTAGTATACCGGGACAGGCTGACTACACCTTC,once,13,TRBV19,TRBD1,TRBJ1-2
CATSDGQAGELFF,TGTGCCACCAGTGATGGACAGGCCGGGGAGCTGTTTTTT,.,13,TRBV24-1,TRBD1,TRBJ2-2
CASSSYRGRSVGTQYF,TGTGCCAGCAGTTCATACAGGGGGCGTAGTGTGGGTACGCAGTATTTT,.,16,TRBV6-5,TRBD1,TRBJ2-3
CAWSVVRDRSIFGNTIYF,TGTGCCTGGAGTGTGGTCCGGGACAGGAGTATTTTCGGAAACACCATATATTTT,.,18,TRBV30,TRBD1,TRBJ1-3
CAIMEETGNGYTF,TGTGCCATCATGGAGGAGACAGGGAACGGCTACACCTTC,.,13,TRBV10-3,TRBD1,TRBJ1-2
CASSLAGGLANYGYTF,TGTGCCAGCAGCTTGGCCGGAGGGTTAGCTAACTATGGCTACACCTTC,.,16,TRBV5-4,.,TRBJ1-2
CASSEDWPNSGNTIYF,TGTGCCAGCAGCGAGGACTGGCCTAACTCTGGAAACACCATATATTTT,.,16,TRBV2,.,TRBJ1-3
CASSPYTGASYNEQFF,TGTGCCAGCAGTCCCTATACAGGGGCCTCCTACAATGAGCAGTTCTTC,.,16,TRBV27,TRBD1,TRBJ2-1
CASTGFRGGDNEQFF,TGTGCCAGCACAGGGTTTAGGGGGGGAGACAATGAGCAGTTCTTC,.,15,TRBV6-5,.,TRBJ2-1
CASSRDSLLSNYGYTF,TGCGCCAGCAGTAGGGACAGTCTACTATCTAACTATGGCTACACCTTC,.,16,TRBV5-1,TRBD1,TRBJ1-2
CASSVGSSGEVETQYF,TGTGCCAGCAGCGTAGGGTCTAGCGGGGAGGTAGAGACCCAGTACTTC,once,16,TRBV9,TRBD2,TRBJ2-5
CASKLADSLRAGYTF,TGTGCCAGCAAACTAGCGGACTCCCTAAGGGCTGGCTACACCTTC,once,15,TRBV28,.,TRBJ1-2
CASSFGQGGDTQYF,TGCGCCAGCAGCTTCGGACAGGGGGGAGATACGCAGTATTTT,.,14,TRBV5-1,TRBD1,TRBJ2-3
CASSLGLDTQYF,TGTGCCAGCAGTTTGGGACTTGATACGCAGTATTTT,.,12,TRBV27,.,TRBJ2-3
CASSHPGTTRNEQFF,TGTGCCAGCAGCCATCCCGGGACTACCCGCAATGAGCAGTTCTTC,.,15,TRBV3-1/TRBV3-2,TRBD2,TRBJ2-1
CASSRGAEEEQYF,TGTGCCAGCAGTCGCGGGGCCGAGGAGGAGCAGTACTTC,.,13,TRBV7-2,.,TRBJ2-7
CASSPQPSTDTQYF,TGTGCCAGCAGCCCACAACCCTCCACAGATACGCAGTATTTT,.,14,TRBV7-2,.,TRBJ2-3
CASSQGIYGSNQPQHF,TGCGCCAGCAGCCAGGGAATTTATGGGAGTAATCAGCCCCAGCATTTT,.,16,TRBV4-1,.,TRBJ1-5
CASSPVGVRGLSGELFF,TGTGCCAGCAGCCCCGTGGGGGTCAGGGGGCTAAGCGGGGAGCTGTTTTTT,.,17,TRBV5-4,TRBD1,TRBJ2-2
CASSVGQTLSGNTIYF,TGTGCCAGTAGTGTTGGACAAACGCTCTCTGGAAACACCATATATTTT,.,16,TRBV19,.,TRBJ1-3
CASSRTGTATYEQYF,TGTGCCAGCAGTCGTACCGGGACAGCAACCTACGAGCAGTACTTC,.,15,TRBV7-2,TRBD1,TRBJ2-7
CASSLDRDQPQHF,TGTGCCAGCAGCTTGGACAGGGATCAGCCCCAGCATTTT,.,13,TRBV7-7,TRBD1,TRBJ1-5
CASSPNTGHEQFF,TGTGCCAGCAGCCCTAATACCGGTCATGAGCAGTTCTTC,.,13,TRBV12-3/TRBV12-4,.,TRBJ2-1
CASSVVQGVTGELFF,TGTGCCAGCAGCGTAGTACAGGGGGTCACCGGGGAGCTGTTTTTT,.,15,TRBV9,TRBD1,TRBJ2-2
CASSLLGRTDTQYF,TGCGCCAGCAGCTTGTTAGGGAGGACAGATACGCAGTATTTT,.,14,TRBV5-1,.,TRBJ2-3
CASSQDPGQGFGYTF,TGTGCCAGCAGCCAAGATCCGGGACAGGGGTTTGGCTACACCTTC,.,15,TRBV3-1/TRBV3-2,TRBD1,TRBJ1-2
CASSGPGTENTGELFF,TGTGCCAGCTCGGGACCCGGGACAGAAAACACCGGGGAGCTGTTTTTT,.,16,TRBV18,TRBD1,TRBJ2-2
CSGATSGGATEQFF,TGCAGCGGGGCGACTAGCGGGGGGGCCACTGAGCAGTTCTTC,.,14,TRBV29-1,TRBD2,TRBJ2-1
CASRPTGVVETQYF,TGCGCCAGCCGACCCACAGGGGTGGTTGAGACCCAGTACTTC,.,14,TRBV5-1,TRBD1,TRBJ2-5
CASSGPSNELYNSPLHF,TGTGCCAGCAGTGGTCCCTCCAACGAACTCTATAATTCACCCCTCCACTTT,.,17,TRBV6-1,.,TRBJ1-6
CASSNGAVGTDTQYF,TGTGCCAGTAGTAATGGGGCTGTAGGCACAGATACGCAGTATTTT,.,15,TRBV19,.,TRBJ2-3
CASVGEGLAGREQYF,TGTGCCAGCGTAGGGGAAGGGCTAGCGGGGAGGGAGCAGTACTTC,.,15,TRBV6-5,TRBD2,TRBJ2-7
CASGLGQGDNQPQHF,TGTGCTAGTGGTTTGGGACAGGGCGACAATCAGCCCCAGCATTTT,.,15,TRBV12-5,TRBD1,TRBJ1-5
CASSPMSRDTTPYTEAFF,TGTGCCAGCAGCCCAATGAGCCGGGACACTACCCCTTACACTGAAGCTTTCTTT,.,18,TRBV21-1,.,TRBJ1-1
CASRGRGNTEAFF,TGTGCCAGCAGGGGTAGGGGAAACACTGAAGCTTTCTTT,.,13,TRBV28,.,TRBJ1-1
CASKPGSPDYGYTF,TGTGCCAGCAAACCCGGGAGCCCAGATTATGGCTACACCTTC,.,14,TRBV7-2,.,TRBJ1-2
CAWSVGGQVYF,TGTGCCTGGAGTGTGGGGGGTCAAGTATATTTT,.,11,TRBV30,.,TRBJ1-3
CASSLGLRGGSNEQFF,TGTGCCAGCAGCTTAGGTCTGCGGGGGGGCTCGAATGAGCAGTTCTTC,.,16,TRBV11-3,TRBD2,TRBJ2-1
CASDGGDTGELFF,TGTGCCAGCGACGGGGGGGACACCGGGGAGCTGTTTTTT,.,13,TRBV2,TRBD2,TRBJ2-2
CASSIDYFSYNEQFF,TGTGCCAGTAGTATTGATTACTTCTCCTACAATGAGCAGTTCTTC,.,15,TRBV19,.,TRBJ2-1
CASSKVAESGGLYLTSNTGELFF,TGTGCCAGCAGCAAAGTCGCCGAAAGCGGTGGACTATACCTTACCTCGAACACCGGGGAGCTGTTTTTT,once,23,TRBV21-1,.,TRBJ2-2
CATSDLGRVRYF,TGTGCCACCAGTGATTTAGGCAGGGTACGGTATTTT,.,12,TRBV24-1,.,TRBJ2-3
CASSLGGGTEAFF,TGTGCCAGCAGCTTGGGAGGGGGCACTGAAGCTTTCTTT,few,13,TRBV5-6,.,TRBJ1-1